This TCR beta chain was documented in a study of CD8+ T cells in alopecia areata. Overall study context: Tofacitinib therapy took 6 to 18 months; 6 months off drug came after. Whole-study findings and limits: Scalp clonality decreased significantly with tofacitinib, and so did expanded CD8+ clones among the top 100.

As the sequencing template, cDNA was produced by extracting RNA and reverse transcribing it. The method was immunoSEQ multiplex PCR; TCRdb's version includes in-frame clones alone and lacks a portion of them. The sample includes 93,000 or so clones, more than 75% of them seen just once. The treatment here: oral pan-JAK inhibitor, 5-10 mg twice daily. V dropped 11 bases and J dropped 5; count of bases not matched to a gene: 4. The length of the CDR3 is 12 residues. Per germline, CDR1 MNHNY and CDR2 SVGAGI (reference sequence). As to this clone: The antigen is not known.

This clonotype was sampled from a human donor with alopecia areata. Specimen: CD8+ T cells sorted from blood, collected between weeks 30 and 35, from a patient treated with tofacitinib. V and J are TRBV6-6 and TRBJ2-1; TRBD1 aligns across 9 bases. The CDR3 region has the DNA TGTGCCGGCGGGACAGGGAACAATGAGCAGTTCTTC. It yields the protein CAGGTGNNEQFF.